Shown below are 18 T cell receptor beta chains from a single sample sequenced in a study of tumor and adjacent non-tumor tissue in lung cancer. Three rounds of nested PCR, following a modified ARM-PCR protocol, produced the TCRbeta library. From the multiplex PCR reads, TCRdb called clonotypes with MiXCR, one entry per CDR3 protein. Seen here are tens of thousands of distinct CDR3 sequences, 67% observed once, and the top ten hold 15% to 20%. The template was RNA from unsorted bulk tissue. Source material: lung tumor tissue. The receptors shown here come from a man in his sixties with non-small cell lung cancer.

A remark on this clonotype: A read error may account for a junction end that differs from germline. The genes are TRBV11-2 and TRBJ1-5, with TRBD1 as a possible D gene (5 bases). The last part of the DNA fits TRBJ2-3 better; the J call may be wrong. Germline V CDR1 and CDR2: SGHAT, FQNNGV. CDR3 length: 11 amino acids. CDR3 bases: TGTACCAGCAGCTTAAACAGGCCCCAGTATTTT. The encoded protein is CTSSLNRPQYF.

With regard to this clonotype: A read error is possible here, since a much larger clone lies one base away. V is TRBV7-8 and J is TRBJ2-5; D may be TRBD2 (7 bases). CDR3 length: 15 residues. Per germline, CDR1 SGHVS and CDR2 FQNEAQ. The CDR3 protein is CASSLGAGGQESQYF. CDR3 nucleotide sequence: TGTGCCAGCAGCTTGGGCGCCGGGGGGCAAGAGAGCCAGTACTTC.

This clonotype showed up many times. V and J are TRBV10-3 and TRBJ2-5, with D perhaps being TRBD1 or TRBD2 (6 bases each). Germline V gene data show CDR1 as ENHRY and CDR2 as SYGVKD. The V end lost 10 bases, the J end lost 4 bases, and 19 bases lay between the germline ends. The CDR3 runs 14 residues. CDR3 coding DNA: TGTGCCACAAATACCCCGGGGGCCGGAGAGACCCAGTACTTC. Translating it yields CATNTPGAGETQYF.

As concerns this clonotype: Germline is not matched at one junction end, which may reflect a read error. V and J are TRBV20-1 and TRBJ2-3; TRBD1 is a possible D gene (6 bases). The CDR3 runs 12 residues. Germline CDR1 and CDR2: DFQATT and SNEGSKA (reference sequence). DNA for the CDR3: TGCAGTGCTCCAAATAGGACAGATACTCAGTATTTT. As protein: CSAPNRTDTQYF.

This clonotype was found once. It may be a read error: a sequence one base away is much more abundant. J is TRBJ2-3 and V is TRBV20-1; D may be TRBD2 (6 bases). The CDR3 is 15 amino acids. Germline V gene sequence: CDR1 DFQATT, CDR2 SNEGSKA (reference sequence). V lost 7 bases and J 3 bases, leaving 20 bases between the germline ends. The CDR3 DNA sequence: TGCAGTGTTACCGACCTTGCGGGGAGGACAGATACGCAGTATTTT. Its translation is CSVTDLAGRTDTQYF.

About this clonotype: An end of the junction does not agree with germline; a read error may underlie this. The chain has TRBV29-1 and TRBJ2-6; 8 positions match TRBD1. The CDR3 extends over 16 amino acids. Germline CDR1 and CDR2: SQVTM and ANQGSEA. Written as DNA, the CDR3 is TGTAGCGTTCTACCGGGGCAGGGGGCTGGGGCCGACGTCCTGACTTTC. It specifies CSVLPGQGAGADVLTF.

On this clonotype: A junction boundary mismatches the germline segment, possibly from a read error. The genes are TRBV4-3 and TRBJ2-1, with a weak D call TRBD2 (5 bases). The germline gives CDR1 LGHNA, CDR2 YSLEER. The CDR3 covers 14 residues. This CDR3 reads CASSQTGIGNEQFF. CDR3 coding DNA: TGCGCGAGCAGCCAGACCGGGATAGGGAATGAGCAGTTCTTC.

Note on this clonotype: Being one base from a much bigger clone, this may be a read error. In this CDR3 the conserved last residue, phenylalanine or tryptophan, is missing, so a read error is likely. This chain links TRBV6-1 with TRBJ1-4; D is unclear. Trimming removed 5 bases at V and 7 bases at J, with 8 bases between. Germline CDR1 reads MNHNS; CDR2 reads SASEGT. The CDR3 loop spans 12 amino acids. The CDR3 region is CASSNLGEKLFY. CDR3 DNA sequence: TGTGCCAGCAGTAACCTCGGTGAAAAACTGTTTTAT.

A remark on this clonotype: The junction departs from germline at one end; a sequencing error may be responsible. J is TRBJ2-3 and V is TRBV12-3 or TRBV12-4, with TRBD2 matching 11 bases. This CDR3 has 17 amino acids. The CDR3, as DNA: TGTGCCAGCGTCCCCCGACTAGCGGGGCTTAGCACAGATACGAAGTATTTT. This gives the protein CASVPRLAGLSTDTKYF.

In its sample, this clonotype was seen once. A junction boundary mismatches the germline segment, possibly from a read error. Here the CDR3 DNA reads TGTACCAGCAGCGTACCCCTAGCGGGAGGCCCCCTTGAACAGTACTTC. It translates to CTSSVPLAGGPLEQYF. The rearrangement uses TRBV11-3 and TRBJ2-7; 11 bases agree with TRBD2. The CDR3 sequence is 16 residues long. CDR1 and CDR2 (germline): SGHNT, YENEEA.

This clonotype appeared once. An end of the junction does not agree with germline; a read error may underlie this. The genes are TRBV5-5 and TRBJ1-2; no clear D gene. CDR3 size: 13 residues. The germline V gene encodes CDR1 SGHKS and CDR2 YYEKEE (reference sequence). CDR3 DNA sequence: TGCGCCAGCAGCGTCGGGGTGAACTATGGCCACACCTTC. Protein: CASSVGVNYGHTF.

A word on this clonotype: Germline is not matched at one junction end, which may reflect a read error. The CDR3 protein is CASGLQGRYNKQFF. The CDR3 nucleotides are TGTGCCAGCGGTCTTCAGGGGAGGTACAATAAGCAGTTCTTC. The chain carries TRBV11-1 and TRBJ2-1, with D tentatively TRBD1 or TRBD2 (6 bases each). Germline-derived CDR1 and CDR2 are SGHAT and FQDESV (reference sequence). The CDR3 runs to 14 residues.

This clonotype was counted only a few times. The J gene is TRBJ2-5, the V gene TRBV30; D tentatively reads TRBD1 or TRBD2 (5 bases each). The CDR3 is made up of 15 amino acids. Deletions cut 5 bases from V and 4 bases from J, with 20 bases between. Germline V gives CDR1 GTSNPN, CDR2 SVGIG (reference sequence). In DNA, the CDR3 is TGTGCCTGGGGGACCGAGGGGACCAGTAGAGAGACCCAGTACTTC. Translation: CAWGTEGTSRETQYF.

This sequence joins TRBV6-5 and TRBJ1-1; TRBD1 is a possible D gene (5 bases). Germline V gives CDR1 MNHEY, CDR2 SVGAGI. The CDR3 runs 13 residues. V was clipped by 8 bases and J by 7 bases, with 17 bases between them. This CDR3 reads CASADKGRSEAFF. CDR3 DNA sequence: TGTGCCAGCGCGGATAAGGGGCGAAGTGAAGCTTTCTTT.

In this sample, this clonotype turned up many times. The chain uses TRBV6-6 and TRBJ1-5; D is ambiguous. CDR3 length: 13 amino acids. The V gene lost 6 bases and the J gene lost 4 bases, with 10 bases spanning the gap. In germline, CDR1 is MNHNY, CDR2 SVGAGI (reference sequence). CDR3 coding DNA: TGTGCCAGCAGCTTTGACGGAAATCAGCCCCAGCATTTT. This translates into CASSFDGNQPQHF.

Points on this clonotype: One junction end does not reproduce the germline sequence, and a read error may be involved. The J gene is TRBJ2-1, the V gene TRBV11-3; TRBD1 matches 8 bases. The CDR3 covers 16 residues. The V gene's germline CDR1 is SGHNT and CDR2 YENEEA. The CDR3 protein is CVSSYSSGGGYDEKFF. CDR3 in DNA: TGTGTCAGCAGCTACTCGTCAGGGGGCGGCTACGATGAGAAGTTCTTC.

This clonotype came up once. The germline gene is not matched at one end of the junction; a read error may be the cause. This rearrangement joins TRBV29-1 to TRBJ2-5, with TRBD1 as a possible D gene (5 bases). This CDR3 spans 14 amino acids. Looked up from germline, CDR1 is SQVTM and CDR2 is ANQGSEA. The CDR3 loop is CIVDDSGVQETQYF. CDR3 bases: TGCATCGTTGACGACAGTGGAGTTCAAGAGACCCAGTACTTC.

The rearrangement joins TRBV11-1 to TRBJ2-1; 9 bases are shared with TRBD2. The CDR3 is made up of 16 amino acids. J was trimmed by 16 bases and V by 5 bases; bases with no gene match: 21. Looked up from germline, CDR1 is SGHAT and CDR2 is FQDESV (reference sequence). The CDR3 is CASSLRSISGGYELFF. Written as DNA, the CDR3 is TGTGCCAGCAGCCTTCGCTCGATTAGCGGGGGATATGAGCTCTTCTTC.